This T cell receptor (beta chain) originates from a study of CD8 T cells in ankylosing spondylitis. TCRdb re-analysed the 5' RACE reads in MiXCR, keeping a single row per CDR3 protein. Of fewer than 450,000 distinct CDR3 sequences listed, roughly a sixth were seen once; the top ten hold over 1%. Whole-study results and caveats: A TCR beta motif of roughly eight highly homologous variants seemed to mark ankylosing spondylitis blood.

This clonotype was seen ten or more times. The antigen remains undetermined. This CDR3 has 16 residues. V shed 5 bases, J shed 9 bases, and the junction held 8 bases outside the gene matches. The material sequenced was blood, either unsorted or a sorted T cell fraction (not recorded which). The receptor comes from a male donor with ankylosing spondylitis. The chain employs TRBV12-3 or TRBV12-4 and TRBJ2-2; 14 positions agree with TRBD2. The CDR3 spells CASSPHGLAGGRELFF. In DNA form, the CDR3 reads TGTGCCAGCAGTCCACACGGACTAGCGGGAGGCCGGGAGCTGTTTTTT.